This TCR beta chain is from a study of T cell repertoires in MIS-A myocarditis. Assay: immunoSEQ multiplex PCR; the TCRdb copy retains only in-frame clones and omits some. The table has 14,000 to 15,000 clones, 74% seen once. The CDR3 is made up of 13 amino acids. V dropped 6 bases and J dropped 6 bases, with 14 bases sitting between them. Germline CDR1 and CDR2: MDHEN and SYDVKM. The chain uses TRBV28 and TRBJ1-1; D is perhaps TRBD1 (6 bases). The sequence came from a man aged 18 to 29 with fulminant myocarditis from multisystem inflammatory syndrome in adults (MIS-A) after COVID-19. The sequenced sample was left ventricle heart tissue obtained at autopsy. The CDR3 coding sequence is TGTGCCAGCAGGCCTCAGAACAGGGCTGAAGCTTTCTTT. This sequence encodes CASRPQNRAEAFF.